This TCR beta chain was identified in a study of T cell responses to AZD1222 COVID-19 vaccine. Assay: immunoSEQ multiplex PCR; the TCRdb copy retains only in-frame clones and omits some. Of about 99,000 clones detected, 70% to 90% appear once; the ten largest clones hold roughly 2.9%. Trimming removed 3 bases from V and 10 bases from J, with 30 bases in between. Germline CDR1 and CDR2: MDHEN and SYDVKM. The CDR3 has 18 residues. The sequenced sample was peripheral blood, obtained on day 0 of AZD1222 vaccination. This sequence originates from an adult in good health. The chain couples TRBV28 to TRBJ1-1, with D uncertain. The CDR3 nucleotides read TGTGCCAGCAGTTTCATAAATCAACGACCAACTGGGTTCCAAGGAGCTTTCTTT. Protein: CASSFINQRPTGFQGAFF.